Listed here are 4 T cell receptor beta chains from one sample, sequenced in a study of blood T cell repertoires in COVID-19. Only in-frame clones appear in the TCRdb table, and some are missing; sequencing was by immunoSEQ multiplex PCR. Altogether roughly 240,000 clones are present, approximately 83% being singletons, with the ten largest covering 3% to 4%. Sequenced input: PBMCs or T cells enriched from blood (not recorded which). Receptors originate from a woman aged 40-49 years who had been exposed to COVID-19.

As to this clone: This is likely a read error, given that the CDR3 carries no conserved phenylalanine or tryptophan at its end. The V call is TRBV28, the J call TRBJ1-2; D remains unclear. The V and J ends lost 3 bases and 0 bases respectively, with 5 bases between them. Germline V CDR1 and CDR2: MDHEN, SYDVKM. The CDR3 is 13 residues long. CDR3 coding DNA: TGTGCCAGCAGTTTTTACTCTAACTATGGCTACACCCTC. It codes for CASSFYSNYGYTL.

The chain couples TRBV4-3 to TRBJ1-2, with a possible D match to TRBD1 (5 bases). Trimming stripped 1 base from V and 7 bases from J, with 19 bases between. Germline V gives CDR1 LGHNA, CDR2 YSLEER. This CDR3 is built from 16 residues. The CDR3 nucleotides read TGCGCCAGCAGCCAAGCGGGAGGGCAGGGCCTACTTGGCTACACCTTC. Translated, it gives CASSQAGGQGLLGYTF.

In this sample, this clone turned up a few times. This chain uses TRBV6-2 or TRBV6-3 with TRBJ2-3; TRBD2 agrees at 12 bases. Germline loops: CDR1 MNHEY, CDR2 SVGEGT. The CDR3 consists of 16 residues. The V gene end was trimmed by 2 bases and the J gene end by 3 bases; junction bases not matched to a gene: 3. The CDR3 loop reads CASSYTLAGGTDTQYF. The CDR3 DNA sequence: TGTGCCAGCAGTTACACTCTAGCGGGGGGGACAGATACGCAGTATTTT.

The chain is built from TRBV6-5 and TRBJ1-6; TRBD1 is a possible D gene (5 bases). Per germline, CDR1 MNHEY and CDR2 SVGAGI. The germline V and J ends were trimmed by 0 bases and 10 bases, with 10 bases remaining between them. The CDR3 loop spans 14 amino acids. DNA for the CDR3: TGTGCCAGCAGTTACTCGTGGGGGGACTCACCCCTCCACTTT. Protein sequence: CASSYSWGDSPLHF.